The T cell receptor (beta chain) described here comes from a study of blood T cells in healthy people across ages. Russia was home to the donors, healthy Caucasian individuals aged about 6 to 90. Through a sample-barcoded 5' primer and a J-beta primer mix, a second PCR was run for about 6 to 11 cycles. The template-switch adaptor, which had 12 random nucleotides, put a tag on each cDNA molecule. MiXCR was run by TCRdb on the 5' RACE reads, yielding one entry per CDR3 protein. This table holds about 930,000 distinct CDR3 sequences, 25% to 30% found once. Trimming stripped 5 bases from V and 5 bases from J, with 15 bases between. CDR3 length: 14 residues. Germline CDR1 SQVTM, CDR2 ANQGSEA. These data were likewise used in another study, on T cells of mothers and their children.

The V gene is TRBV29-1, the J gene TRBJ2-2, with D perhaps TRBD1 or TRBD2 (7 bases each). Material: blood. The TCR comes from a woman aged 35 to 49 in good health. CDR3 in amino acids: CSVRPGGETGELFF. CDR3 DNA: TGCAGCGTTAGGCCAGGGGGGGAAACCGGGGAGCTGTTTTTT.